This is a list of T cell receptor beta chains from one sample in a study of T cell repertoires in cytomegalovirus infection. TCRdb passed the reads through MiXCR, listing each CDR3 protein once. The sample shows roughly 250,000 distinct CDR3 sequences, 12% of them seen only once. Sequenced input: PBMCs. These receptors originate from a human donor in good health (CMV status not recorded). Some clones in this sample may be carry-over from other donors' samples. Each CDR3 is given with its conserved first and last residue. D genes are given only for firm matches. Clone size is stated in some rows and not others, as once, few, many or a class when expanded.

cdr3_nt cdr3_aa clone_size j_call d_call v_call
TGTGCCAGCAGCCAACAGGGGGGTGACGCAGATACGCAGTATTTT CASSQQGGDADTQYF NA TRBJ2-3 NA TRBV4-2
TGTGCCATCAGTCCGGGACAGGGGACAGGGGAGCTGTTTTTT CAISPGQGTGELFF NA TRBJ2-2 TRBD1 TRBV10-3
TGCAGCGTTGAACTCCGTTCTGGAAACACCATATATTTT CSVELRSGNTIYF few TRBJ1-3 NA TRBV29-1
TGTGCCAGTAGTAATCCCCGACAGGCCTACAATCAGCCCCAGCATTTT CASSNPRQAYNQPQHF many TRBJ1-5 NA TRBV19
TGTGCCAGCAGCTTTTCCAGGGGGCAAACCGGGGAGCTGTTTTTT CASSFSRGQTGELFF few TRBJ2-2 TRBD1 TRBV11-3
TGTGCCAGCAGCTTAGAGTCGTCACGGAATTCACCCCTCCACTTT CASSLESSRNSPLHF NA TRBJ1-6 NA TRBV11-1
TGCGCCAGCAGCTTAGGACAGGGGGAAGCTGAAGCTTTCTTT CASSLGQGEAEAFF few TRBJ1-1 TRBD1 TRBV5-1
TGTGCCAGCAGCTCCGGACACACTAACACCGGGGAGCTGTTTTTT CASSSGHTNTGELFF few TRBJ2-2 NA TRBV7-3
TGCAGCGTTGACCCCGGACAGGGGCCAGATACGCAGTATTTT CSVDPGQGPDTQYF few TRBJ2-3 TRBD1 TRBV29-1
TGTGCCAGCAGTTTGGGCCGCGGGGCCATTCAGTACTTC CASSLGRGAIQYF NA TRBJ2-4 NA TRBV12-3/TRBV12-4
TGTGCCAGCAGCTCGGGCCAGCGGGGGAACAATGAGCAGTTCTTC CASSSGQRGNNEQFF few TRBJ2-1 TRBD2 TRBV7-3
TGTGCCAGCAGACCTAGGACAGGGACTCCTCACGGCTACACCTTC CASRPRTGTPHGYTF many TRBJ1-2 TRBD1 TRBV28
TGTGCCAGCAGCTTAGCGGGGGAATCGGGTCAGCCCCAGCATTTT CASSLAGESGQPQHF many TRBJ1-5 NA TRBV7-6
TGTGCCAGCAGTGAATTGACAGGGCTCGACTACGAGCAGTACTTC CASSELTGLDYEQYF many TRBJ2-7 TRBD1 TRBV2
TGCAGTGCTGGGGGACTAGCGGAAGAGACCCAGTACTTC CSAGGLAEETQYF few TRBJ2-5 TRBD2 TRBV20-1
TGTGCCTGGAGTCAGAGACAGGGGGAGACCCAGTACTTC CAWSQRQGETQYF NA TRBJ2-5 TRBD1 TRBV30
TGTGCCAGCAGTCGCTACGCGGGACAGGCCAACGAGCAGTACTTC CASSRYAGQANEQYF many TRBJ2-7 TRBD1 TRBV6-2/TRBV6-3
TGCAGCGTTGAAGATGGTGGTGGGGTTACATCCTACAATGAGCAGTTCTTC CSVEDGGGVTSYNEQFF few TRBJ2-1 NA TRBV29-1
TGCAGTGCCCCGACGGAGGGGTACCAAGAGACCCAGTACTTC CSAPTEGYQETQYF NA TRBJ2-5 NA TRBV20-1
TGCGCCAGCAGCCAAGAATCAGGCTCGACTGGAAACACCATATATTTT CASSQESGSTGNTIYF NA TRBJ1-3 NA TRBV4-3
TGTGCCAGCAGTTACTCGTCTGGGGAAACTGAAGCTTTCTTT CASSYSSGETEAFF many TRBJ1-1 NA TRBV6-2/TRBV6-3
TGCAGCGTTGTGGACAGTTCGAACACTGAAGCTTTCTTT CSVVDSSNTEAFF few TRBJ1-1 NA TRBV29-1
TGTGCCAGCAGTTACGGACTAGCGGGAGTCCAAAGGTACTTC CASSYGLAGVQRYF NA TRBJ2-7 TRBD2 TRBV6-2/TRBV6-3
TGTGCCAGCAGTATGGGGGGCCTGGAGACCCAGTACTTC CASSMGGLETQYF many TRBJ2-5 NA TRBV28
TGTGCCAGCAGCTTCAAAAAAGACACCGGGATCAGGGAGCTGTTTTTT CASSFKKDTGIRELFF NA TRBJ2-2 NA TRBV5-6
TGTGCCAGCAGCTTAGATCCGGGGGAGCAGTACTTC CASSLDPGEQYF many TRBJ2-7 NA TRBV7-2
TGTGCCAGCAGCTACTCAGGTGTAGAGCAGCCCCAGCATTTT CASSYSGVEQPQHF many TRBJ1-5 NA TRBV7-9
TGTGCCAGCAGCACTGGGACGGTTAGCACAGATACGCAGTATTTT CASSTGTVSTDTQYF many TRBJ2-3 NA TRBV7-2
TGTGCCAGCACGGGACTAGCGAAAGAGACCCAGTACTTC CASTGLAKETQYF few TRBJ2-5 TRBD2 TRBV2
TGTGCCACCAGCAGATCGCCCCCGGAGACCCAGTACTTC CATSRSPPETQYF NA TRBJ2-5 NA TRBV15
TGCGCCAGCAGCTACACAGGGACAGCCGTCACCCACGAGCAGTACTTC CASSYTGTAVTHEQYF NA TRBJ2-7 TRBD1 TRBV5-1
TGTGCCAGCTCCCGGGACAACACCGGGGAGCTGTTTTTT CASSRDNTGELFF few TRBJ2-2 NA TRBV2
TGTGCCAGCAGTTTTGAAACTAGTCGGGAGACCCAGTACTTC CASSFETSRETQYF many TRBJ2-5 NA TRBV12-3/TRBV12-4
TGTGCCAGCAGTTACACAGGGGTTACTGAAGCTTTCTTT CASSYTGVTEAFF many TRBJ1-1 TRBD1 TRBV6-2/TRBV6-3
TGCGCCAGCAGCTTGGAGGGAAGCACAGATACGCAGTATTTT CASSLEGSTDTQYF many TRBJ2-3 NA TRBV5-1
TGCAGCGTTGATCCTGTGCTGCCCTCTGGGGGCTACACCTTC CSVDPVLPSGGYTF few TRBJ1-2 NA TRBV29-1
TGTGCCAGTAGTATAGGAGGTCTGGGCGGAGGACTAGCGGACTACGAGCAGTACTTC CASSIGGLGGGLADYEQYF NA TRBJ2-7 TRBD2 TRBV19
TGTGCCAGCAGCCTCCGGGCCGAGAATCAGCCCCAGCATTTT CASSLRAENQPQHF NA TRBJ1-5 NA TRBV7-8
TGTGCCACCAGCAGTCCCGGGACAGGTTTT CATSSPGTGF many TRBJ1-3 TRBD1 TRBV15
TGTGCCAGCAGCTTGGCGGGTTCACGGGAGACCCAGTACTTC CASSLAGSRETQYF many TRBJ2-5 NA TRBV5-4
TGTGCCAGTAGTATAGCTCCCACCCCTGCCAACACTGAAGCTTTCTTT CASSIAPTPANTEAFF many TRBJ1-1 NA TRBV19
TGTGCCAGCAGTCTGACCCAGTGGAGGACTGAAGCTTTCTTT CASSLTQWRTEAFF few TRBJ1-1 NA TRBV6-2/TRBV6-3
TGTGCCAGCAGTCCCTTAGCGGGAATAAACAATGAGCAGTTCTTC CASSPLAGINNEQFF NA TRBJ2-1 TRBD2 TRBV6-2/TRBV6-3
TGCAGTGCTAGAGCCCCAGGACAGCTCCGGGACTATGGCTACACCTTC CSARAPGQLRDYGYTF many TRBJ1-2 NA TRBV20-1
TGTGCCAGTAGTCAAGCCTCCTCTGGAAACACCATATATTTT CASSQASSGNTIYF many TRBJ1-3 NA TRBV19
TGTGCCAGCAGCCCCCAGCGGGGGCCGACCTACGAGCAGTACTTC CASSPQRGPTYEQYF many TRBJ2-7 TRBD2 TRBV7-2
TGTGCCAGCAGCTTTAGCGGGGGGGCGATTTACGAGCAGTACTTC CASSFSGGAIYEQYF many TRBJ2-7 TRBD2 TRBV7-2
TGTGCCAGCAGCTTAGTAAGCGTCTCGGGCAATCAGCCCCAGCATTTT CASSLVSVSGNQPQHF many TRBJ1-5 NA TRBV7-2
TGTGCCAGCAGCCAAGAAATCAGGGAAACCGGGGAGCTGTTTTTT CASSQEIRETGELFF NA TRBJ2-2 NA TRBV3-1
TGTGCCAGCAGCCAGATAGGCGGCGGGGCTGGTTCACCCCTCCACTTT CASSQIGGGAGSPLHF many TRBJ1-6 NA TRBV7-2
TGTGCCAGCAGCTTGAGCAACTCCTACGAGCAGTACTTC CASSLSNSYEQYF NA TRBJ2-7 NA TRBV5-6
TGCAGTGCTAGATTGATGGGGGAGACCCAGTACTTC CSARLMGETQYF many TRBJ2-5 NA TRBV20-1
TGCAGCGTTGAGTCGACCTGGGCTAACTATGGCTACACCTTC CSVESTWANYGYTF NA TRBJ1-2 NA TRBV29-1
TGTGCCAGCAGCTTGGAGACAGGGAGGAATCAGCCCCAGCATTTT CASSLETGRNQPQHF few TRBJ1-5 TRBD1 TRBV5-5
TGTGCCACCAGTATCGCGGGACCGAAGACAGATACGCAGTATTTT CATSIAGPKTDTQYF NA TRBJ2-3 NA TRBV24-1